This T cell receptor beta chain was recorded in a study of beta chain features in type 1 diabetes. Study-level findings and limits: Shortening of TCRB CDR3s, moderate but significant, appeared in all four CD4+ subsets of Type 1 diabetes patients.

cDNA synthesis used the whole RNA isolate, giving expressed TCRB sequences. Generated by immunoSEQ multiplex PCR, the TCRdb table keeps only in-frame clones and is missing some. The sample yields some 350,000 clones, over 8.5% seen once. A word on this clone: The antigen is unknown.

The V and J ends lost 4 bases and 7 bases, in that order; junction bases with no gene match: 4. Germline lookup yields CDR1 SGHNT and CDR2 YYREEE (reference sequence). The CDR3 length is 14 residues. Sorting that relied on CD45RO/CCR7/CD25/CD127/CD95/CD27 yielded CD4+ naive, central memory, regulatory and stem cell-like memory cells. The sample comprised central memory CD4+ T cells from blood. The receptor comes from a man younger than 45 with type 1 diabetes. This chain joins TRBV5-4 and TRBJ1-4, with 10 bases identical to TRBD1. The CDR3 DNA reads as TGTGCCAGCAGCCGGGACAGGGGTGGTGAAAAACTGTTTTTT. As protein: CASSRDRGGEKLFF.